This T cell receptor (beta chain) was observed in a study of blood T cell repertoires in COVID-19. Overall study: Samples came from the United States, Italy and Spain, spanning acute and convalescent COVID-19. PBMCs, B-cell-depleted T cells, or T cells were the source of the cDNA or gDNA that made up the material.

Authors' methods: It was from reference gene primer amplification that nucleated cell counts were estimated. Here immunoSEQ multiplex PCR was the method, and the copy in TCRdb shows in-frame clones only, minus some. V, J and clone size are taken as reported in that table, and D and trimming were inferred from the DNA itself. This sample has approximately 27,000 clones; over 85% occur once, and the top ten carry approximately 4%. The sequenced material came from peripheral blood. The receptor was derived from a human donor with active COVID-19. The donor label of this sample is uncertain.

The CDR3 DNA is TGTGCCAGTTCGATATTGACAGGGGGAAGGAACATTCAGTACTTC. It is translated as CASSILTGGRNIQYF. The chain has TRBV3-1 (or the pseudogene TRBV3-2) and TRBJ2-4, with 9 bases that match TRBD1. V was clipped by 9 bases and J by 7 bases; unmatched bases: 13. Germline V gives CDR1 LGHDT, CDR2 YNNKEL (reference sequence). The CDR3 totals 15 residues.